These 30 T cell receptor beta chains share one sample of origin, sequenced in a study of control samples from healthy donors and cancer patients. Produced via immunoSEQ multiplex PCR; TCRdb's table is partial and in-frame only. The repertoire holds just over 80,000 clones, approximately 89% seen once, with approximately 6% in the top ten. What was sequenced was blood. The source is a man aged 50 to 60 in good health.

The chain employs TRBV6-6 and TRBJ2-3; maybe TRBD1 (6 bases). Between the trimmed V and J ends, which lost 5 bases and 11 bases, there was a span of 11 bases. CDR3 length equals 11 residues. The germline gives CDR1 MNHNY, CDR2 SVGAGI (reference sequence). The CDR3 sequence is CASSTTGQQYF. Written as DNA, the CDR3 is TGTGCCAGCAGTACCACGGGACAGCAGTATTTT.

The rearrangement links TRBV5-5 to TRBJ2-3, with D perhaps assigned TRBD1 or TRBD2 (6 bases each). CDR3 size: 15 residues. CDR1 is SGHKS and CDR2 is YYEKEE in the germline V gene (reference sequence). V was shortened by 6 bases and J by 5 bases, with 19 bases between the two germline ends. The CDR3 coding sequence is TGTGCCAGCATCCCCTTCATCGGGGGCGAAGATACGCAGTATTTT. This codes for CASIPFIGGEDTQYF.

The V call is TRBV7-9, the J call TRBJ2-5; 10 bases map to TRBD2. This CDR3 is 17 amino acids long. Germline-derived CDR1 and CDR2 are SEHNR and FQNEAQ (reference sequence). The V and J ends lost 1 base and 2 bases, in that order; junction bases with no gene match: 7. This CDR3 is CASSLGPLAGEQETQYF. The CDR3 DNA sequence: TGTGCCAGCAGCTTAGGGCCCCTAGCGGGGGAACAAGAGACCCAGTACTTC.

The rearrangement uses TRBV6-6 and TRBJ2-7; TRBD1 matches 7 bases. Germline CDR1 and CDR2: MNHNY and SVGAGI (reference sequence). V was pared by 0 bases and J by 1 base, with 6 bases of the junction left unmatched. The CDR3 is made up of 16 amino acids. The DNA of the CDR3 is TGTGCCAGCAGTTACTCGATACAGGGGTTATCCTACGAGCAGTACTTC. This sequence encodes CASSYSIQGLSYEQYF.

This clone came up once. The V and J genes are TRBV5-1 and TRBJ1-2; TRBD1 matches at 7 bases. In germline, CDR1 is SGHRS, CDR2 YFSETQ. With V trimmed by 2 bases and J by 2 bases, 3 bases remained unmatched. CDR3 length equals 14 residues. The CDR3 spells CASSFSGQNYGYTF. As DNA, the CDR3 is TGCGCCAGCAGCTTTTCGGGACAGAACTATGGCTACACCTTC.

The CDR3 loop is CARSRLHGQVSSYEQYF. CDR3 nucleotide sequence: TGTGCCAGAAGCAGACTTCACGGACAGGTCAGCTCCTACGAGCAGTACTTC. The gene calls are TRBV5-3 and TRBJ2-7, with 7 bases aligning to TRBD1. TRBV5-3 is an ORF, and what it does is uncertain. J gave up 0 bases and V 4 bases, and 13 bases lay outside the gene matches. The CDR3 length is 17 residues.

J is TRBJ1-3 and V is TRBV19; tentatively, D is TRBD1 (5 bases). Per germline, CDR1 LNHDA and CDR2 SQIVND (reference sequence). Trimming removed 4 bases at V and 3 bases at J, with 7 bases between. The CDR3 loop spans 13 amino acids. The CDR3 protein is CASSTGRGNTIYF. The CDR3 DNA sequence: TGTGCCAGTAGTACAGGGCGTGGAAACACCATATATTTT.

This chain's CDR3 is CASRDRGSSTDTQYF. For the CDR3, the DNA is TGCGCCAGCCGAGACAGGGGGTCTAGCACAGATACGCAGTATTTT. V and J are TRBV5-1 and TRBJ2-3; TRBD1 aligns across 9 bases. CDR1 is SGHRS, CDR2 YFSETQ, per germline. The CDR3 loop spans 15 amino acids. Trimming at V came to 7 bases and at J to 0 bases, leaving 6 bases not matched to a gene. Drawing the rest from reference TRBV5-1 and TRBJ2-3, the complete variable domain is KAGVTQTPRYLIKTRGQQVTLSCSPISGHRSVSWYQQTPGQGLQFLFEYFSETQRNKGNFPGRFSGRQFSNSRSEMNVSTLELGDSALYLCASRDRGSSTDTQYFGPGTRLTVL.

The chain combines TRBV11-3 with TRBJ1-1; D is uncertain. V gave up 5 bases and J gave up 4 bases, with 11 bases separating them. In germline, CDR1 is SGHNT, CDR2 YENEEA. The CDR3 length is 13 residues. In nucleotides, the CDR3 is TGTGCCAGCAGCCCCCGGGCCGGCACTGAAGCTTTCTTT. Translating it yields CASSPRAGTEAFF.

The chain is built from TRBV4-1 and TRBJ1-5; D ambiguous. This CDR3 contains 17 residues. Germline values: CDR1 MGHRA, CDR2 YSYEKL. Trimming stripped 1 base from V and 1 base from J, with 14 bases between. The CDR3 loop reads CASSQGFFDISNQPQHF. The CDR3 nucleotides read TGCGCCAGCAGCCAAGGGTTTTTCGACATAAGCAATCAGCCCCAGCATTTT.

The rearrangement links TRBV12-3 or TRBV12-4 to TRBJ1-5; D is ambiguous. This CDR3 is 13 amino acids long. Trimming pared 4 bases from V and 4 bases from J, leaving 8 bases between. The CDR3 bases are TGTGCCAGCAGTTCGAATGATAATCAGCCCCAGCATTTT. Translating gives CASSSNDNQPQHF.

The CDR3 DNA sequence: TGTGCCAGCAGCCAGTTGGGTGGCGGGTTTAGCACAGATACGCAGTATTTT. Encoded protein: CASSQLGGGFSTDTQYF. This chain uses TRBV3-1 (or the pseudogene TRBV3-2) with TRBJ2-3; D is possibly TRBD2 (5 bases). Germline CDR1 and CDR2: LGHDT and YNNKEL (reference sequence). This CDR3 has 17 residues. The V end lost 3 bases, the J end lost 0 bases, and 16 bases lay between the germline ends.

The chain has TRBV19 and TRBJ1-1; 7 bases line up with TRBD1. The ends lost 3 bases at V and 5 bases at J; junction bases unmatched: 12. CDR3 length: 16 residues. Looked up from germline, CDR1 is LNHDA and CDR2 is SQIVND (reference sequence). The CDR3 reads CASSIFPGGTRTEAFF. DNA of the CDR3: TGTGCCAGTAGTATCTTCCCAGGGGGTACGAGAACTGAAGCTTTCTTT.

The chain combines TRBV7-6 with TRBJ2-7, with 7 bases aligning to TRBD2. This CDR3 region has 14 residues. Trimming removed 3 bases from V and 3 bases from J; junction bases left unmatched: 5. Germline CDR1 is SGHVS and CDR2 is FNYEAQ. CDR3 DNA sequence: TGTGCCAGCAGCTTGGCAGGGAGGGACTACGAGCAGTACTTC. Amino acids: CASSLAGRDYEQYF.

The J gene is TRBJ2-5, the V gene TRBV9; 7 positions agree with TRBD1. J was trimmed by 2 bases and V by 4 bases; bases with no gene match: 11. The CDR3 spans 16 residues. Germline lookup yields CDR1 SGDLS and CDR2 YYNGEE. The CDR3 protein is CASSPLGTARQETQYF. The CDR3 DNA follows: TGTGCCAGCAGCCCACTCGGGACAGCACGACAAGAGACCCAGTACTTC.

This sequence joins TRBV18 and TRBJ1-4; a weak D match, TRBD1 (5 bases). Trimming shortened V by 4 bases and J by 5 bases, and 14 bases separated the two germline ends. The CDR3 covers 15 residues. CDR1 and CDR2 (germline): KGHSH, LQKENI. CDR3 bases: TGTGCCAGCTCACGCCGCGAGGGGCGGAATGAAAAACTGTTTTTT. Translated: CASSRREGRNEKLFF.

V usage is TRBV23-1 and J usage is TRBJ1-1; no definite D call. TRBV23-1 qualifies as an ORF whose function is uncertain. The CDR3 is made up of 13 amino acids. The ends were cut back, 4 bases at V and 8 bases at J, with 14 bases in the middle. Here the CDR3 DNA reads TGCGCCAGCAGTCCAAGGATGATCTGCGAAGCTTTCTTT. It encodes CASSPRMICEAFF.

The chain is built from TRBV19 and TRBJ2-3, with 8 bases matching TRBD2. The V gene end was trimmed by 7 bases and the J gene end by 4 bases; junction bases not matched to a gene: 7. The length of the CDR3 is 14 residues. CDR1 and CDR2 from the germline V gene are LNHDA and SQIVND (reference sequence). Here the CDR3 DNA reads TGTGCCAGTACCTCCGGGGGGGCCGCAGATACGCAGTATTTT. Its translation is CASTSGGAADTQYF. The full variable domain, in which reference TRBV19 and TRBJ2-3 provide the parts outside the CDR3, is DGGITQSPKYLFRKEGQNVTLSCEQNLNHDAMYWYRQDPGQGLRLIYYSQIVNDFQKGDIAEGYSVSREKKESFPLTVTSAQKNPTAFYLCASTSGGAADTQYFGPGTRLTVL.

This rearrangement joins TRBV5-8 to TRBJ1-2; TRBD1 matches at 9 bases. J gave up 7 bases and V 7 bases, and 17 bases lay outside the gene matches. Germline loops: CDR1 SGHTS, CDR2 YDEGEE. There are 16 residues in the CDR3. The DNA for the CDR3 is TGTGCCAGCGTGCCAAGGACAGGGGAGAGGACTGGTGGCTACACCTTC. Translation: CASVPRTGERTGGYTF. Looking up the rest from reference TRBV5-8 and TRBJ1-2 gives the full variable domain: EAGVTQSPTHLIKTRGQQATLRCSPISGHTSVYWYQQALGLGLQFLLWYDEGEERNRGNFPPRFSGRQFPNYSSELNVNALELEDSALYLCASVPRTGERTGGYTFGSGTRLTVV.

V gene TRBV7-2 combines with J gene TRBJ2-7, with 7 bases fitting TRBD1. Germline V lookup: CDR1 SGHTA, CDR2 FQGNSA. J was trimmed by 3 bases and V by 1 base; bases with no gene match: 0. CDR3 size: 13 residues. DNA for the CDR3: TGTGCCAGCAGCTTAGACAGGGGCTACGAGCAGTACTTC. Amino acid sequence: CASSLDRGYEQYF.

The CDR3 here is CAISEGTVTNYGYTF. CDR3 nucleotides: TGTGCCATCAGTGAGGGGACAGTAACTAACTATGGCTACACCTTC. The chain combines TRBV10-3 with TRBJ1-2; 7 bases agree with TRBD1. J was trimmed by 0 bases and V by 2 bases; bases with no gene match: 3. This CDR3 comprises 15 residues. The V gene's germline CDR1 is ENHRY and CDR2 SYGVKD.

The CDR3 protein is CASSVEGKPYNEQFF. The DNA for the CDR3 is TGTGCCAGCAGCGTAGAGGGAAAGCCTTACAATGAGCAGTTCTTC. The chain carries TRBV9 and TRBJ2-1; D unresolved. Germline V gene data show CDR1 as SGDLS and CDR2 as YYNGEE. The CDR3 has 15 amino acids. V was trimmed by 0 bases and J by 4 bases, leaving 11 bases between them.

V and J are TRBV19 and TRBJ2-7, with D unclear. With 0 bases removed from V and 0 bases from J, the gap between germline ends came to 12 bases. Germline CDR1 reads LNHDA; CDR2 reads SQIVND (reference sequence). The CDR3 is made up of 16 amino acids. The CDR3 region is CASSIDLFTSSYEQYF. The CDR3 nucleotides are TGTGCCAGTAGTATAGATCTATTCACCTCCTCCTACGAGCAGTACTTC.

The V call is TRBV7-6, the J call TRBJ2-5, with a possible D match to TRBD2 (7 bases). V lost 3 bases and J lost 5, with 19 bases in between. The CDR3 is made up of 16 amino acids. CDR1 and CDR2 (germline): SGHVS, FNYEAQ. CDR3 residues: CASSFETGGWTETQYF. The CDR3 DNA reads as TGTGCCAGCAGCTTTGAGACGGGGGGCTGGACGGAGACCCAGTACTTC. The variable domain in full, completed from reference TRBV7-6 and TRBJ2-5, reads GAGVSQSPRYKVTKRGQDVALRCDPISGHVSLYWYRQALGQGPEFLTYFNYEAQQDKSGLPNDRFSAERPEGSISTLTIQRTEQRDSAMYRCASSFETGGWTETQYFGPGTRLLVL.

This chain links TRBV19 with TRBJ1-1, with TRBD1 matching over 8 bases. The CDR3 has 15 residues. The V gene's germline CDR1 is LNHDA and CDR2 SQIVND (reference sequence). The J segment lost 5 bases and the V segment lost 4 bases, leaving 9 bases of the junction unmatched. This CDR3 is CASSTGQGRWTEAFF. The CDR3 coding sequence is TGTGCCAGTAGTACCGGACAGGGTCGGTGGACTGAAGCTTTCTTT.

V usage is TRBV5-5 and J usage is TRBJ1-2; D is uncertain. Germline CDR1 reads SGHKS; CDR2 reads YYEKEE (reference sequence). The CDR3 extends over 13 amino acids. V lost 2 bases and J lost 2, with 7 bases in between. Here the CDR3 reads CASSFQDNYGYTF. The CDR3 DNA reads TGTGCCAGCAGCTTTCAAGACAACTATGGCTACACCTTC.

The V call is TRBV6-6, the J call TRBJ1-2, with no clear D. Germline lookup yields CDR1 MNHNY and CDR2 SVGAGI (reference sequence). Trimming stripped 3 bases from V and 3 bases from J, with 8 bases between. There are 13 residues in the CDR3. The CDR3 spells CASSYQEDYGYTF. DNA for the CDR3: TGTGCCAGCAGTTATCAGGAAGACTATGGCTACACCTTC.

This clone has a single count. The chain employs TRBV2 and TRBJ1-5, with 9 bases identical to TRBD1. There are 17 residues in the CDR3. The V gene end was trimmed by 2 bases and the J gene end by 5 bases; junction bases not matched to a gene: 10. Germline-derived CDR1 and CDR2 are SNHLY and FYNNEI. The CDR3, as DNA: TGTGCCAGCAGTGAAAGGGACAGGGTTGGCGGGGATCAGCCCCAGCATTTT. The encoded protein is CASSERDRVGGDQPQHF.

The J gene is TRBJ1-1, the V gene TRBV27; D gene uncertain. Per the germline V gene, CDR1 is MNHEY and CDR2 is SMNVEV (reference sequence). V was trimmed by 3 bases and J by 0 bases, leaving 8 bases between them. This CDR3 contains 14 residues. The CDR3 here is CASSFGLMNTEAFF. CDR3 nucleotide sequence: TGTGCCAGCAGTTTCGGTCTGATGAACACTGAAGCTTTCTTT.

The chain links TRBV4-2 to TRBJ2-7; D may match TRBD1 or TRBD2 (5 bases each). V was clipped by 0 bases and J by 0 bases, with 9 bases between them. This CDR3 comprises 15 residues. Germline V gene lookup returns CDR1 LGHNA and CDR2 YNFKEQ. CDR3 in DNA: TGTGCCAGCAGCCAAGATGTCGGGGCCTCCTACGAGCAGTACTTC. Translated: CASSQDVGASYEQYF.